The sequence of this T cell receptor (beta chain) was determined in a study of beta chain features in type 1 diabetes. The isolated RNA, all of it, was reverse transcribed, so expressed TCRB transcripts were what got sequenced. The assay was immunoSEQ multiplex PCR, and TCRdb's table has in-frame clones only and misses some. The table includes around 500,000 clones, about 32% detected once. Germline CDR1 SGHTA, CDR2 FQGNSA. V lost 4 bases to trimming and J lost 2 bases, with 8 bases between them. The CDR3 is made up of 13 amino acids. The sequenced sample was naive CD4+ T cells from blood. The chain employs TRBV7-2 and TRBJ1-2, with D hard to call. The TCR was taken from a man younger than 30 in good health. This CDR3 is CASSSTLNYGYTF. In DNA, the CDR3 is TGTGCCAGCAGCTCGACACTGAACTATGGCTACACCTTC. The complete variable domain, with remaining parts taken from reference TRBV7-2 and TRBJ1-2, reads GAGVSQSPSNKVTEKGKDVELRCDPISGHTALYWYRQSLGQGLEFLIYFQGNSAPDKSGLPSDRFSAERTGGSVSTLTIQRTQQEDSAVYLCASSSTLNYGYTFGSGTRLTVV.